This T cell receptor beta chain was found in a study of T cell responses to AZD1222 COVID-19 vaccine. Whole-study results and caveats: Among AZD1222 vaccinees, only six were seropositive at baseline. Targeting of unmutated variant regions was reportedly seen in nearly half of spike-specific TCRs. Without day 14 samples, only post-peak T cell repertoires were studied. The donors showed a predominance of white British ancestry and of females, with possible underestimation of clonal diversity.

Note on this clone: Antigen unknown.

TCRdb's table, derived via immunoSEQ multiplex PCR, lists solely in-frame clones and lacks some. The sample contains about 160,000 clones, 90% of which appear only once. Trimming shortened V by 3 bases and J by 9 bases, and 14 bases separated the two germline ends. The length of the CDR3 is 13 residues. Germline values: CDR1 SGHAT, CDR2 FQDESV (reference sequence). V is TRBV11-1 and J is TRBJ1-1, with no clear D. Specimen: peripheral blood, collected 28 days after the second AZD1222 dose. This TCR was sampled from an adult who received the AZD1222 COVID-19 vaccine. CDR3 amino acids: CASSFVKSRKAFF. CDR3 nucleotides: TGTGCCAGCAGCTTTGTTAAAAGCCGAAAAGCTTTCTTT.